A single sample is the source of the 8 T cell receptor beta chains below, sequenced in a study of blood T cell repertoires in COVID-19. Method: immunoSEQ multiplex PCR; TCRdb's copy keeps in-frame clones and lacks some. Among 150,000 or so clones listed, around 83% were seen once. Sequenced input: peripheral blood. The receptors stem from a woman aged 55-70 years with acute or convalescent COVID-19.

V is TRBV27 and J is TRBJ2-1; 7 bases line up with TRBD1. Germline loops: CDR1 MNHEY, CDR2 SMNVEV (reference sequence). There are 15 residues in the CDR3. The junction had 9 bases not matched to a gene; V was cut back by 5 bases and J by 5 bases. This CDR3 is CASSLRGSTHNEQFF. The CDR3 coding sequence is TGTGCCAGCAGTCTCAGGGGGTCTACGCACAATGAGCAGTTCTTC.

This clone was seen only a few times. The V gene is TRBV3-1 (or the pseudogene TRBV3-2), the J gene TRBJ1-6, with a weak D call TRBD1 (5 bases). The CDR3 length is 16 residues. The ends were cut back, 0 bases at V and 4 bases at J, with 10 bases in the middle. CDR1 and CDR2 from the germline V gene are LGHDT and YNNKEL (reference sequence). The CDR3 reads CASSQETALYNSPLHF. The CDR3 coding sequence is TGTGCCAGCAGCCAAGAGACAGCCCTTTATAATTCACCCCTCCACTTT.

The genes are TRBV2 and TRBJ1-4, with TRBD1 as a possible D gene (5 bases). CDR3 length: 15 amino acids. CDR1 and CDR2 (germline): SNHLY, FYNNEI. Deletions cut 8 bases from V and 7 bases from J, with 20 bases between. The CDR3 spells CASGGVGQGREKLFF. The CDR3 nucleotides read TGTGCCAGCGGCGGGGTGGGGCAGGGCCGTGAAAAACTGTTTTTT.

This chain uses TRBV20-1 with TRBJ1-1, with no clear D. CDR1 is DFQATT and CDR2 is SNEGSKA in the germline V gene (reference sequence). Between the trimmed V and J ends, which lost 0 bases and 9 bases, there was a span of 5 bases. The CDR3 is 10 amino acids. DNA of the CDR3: TGCAGTGCTAGAGATCAAAAAGCTTTCTTT. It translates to CSARDQKAFF.

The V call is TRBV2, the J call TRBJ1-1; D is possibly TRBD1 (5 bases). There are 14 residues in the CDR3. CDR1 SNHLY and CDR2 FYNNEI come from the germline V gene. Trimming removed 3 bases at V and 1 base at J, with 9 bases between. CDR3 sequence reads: CASSDAQGNTEAFF. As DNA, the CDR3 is TGTGCCAGCAGTGACGCCCAGGGGAACACTGAAGCTTTCTTT. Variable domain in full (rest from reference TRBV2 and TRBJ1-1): EPEVTQTPSHQVTQMGQEVILRCVPISNHLYFYWYRQILGQKVEFLVSFYNNEISEKSEIFDDQFSVERPDGSNFTLKIRSTKLEDSAMYFCASSDAQGNTEAFFGQGTRLTVV.

The CDR3 bases are TGTGCCAGCATACCGCGGGGCTTCACTGAAGCTTTCTTT. It translates to CASIPRGFTEAFF. The chain joins TRBV5-6 to TRBJ1-1; tentatively, D is TRBD1 (5 bases). This CDR3 has 13 amino acids. V lost 6 bases and J lost 4, with 13 bases in between. Germline V gene lookup returns CDR1 SGHDT and CDR2 YYEEEE.

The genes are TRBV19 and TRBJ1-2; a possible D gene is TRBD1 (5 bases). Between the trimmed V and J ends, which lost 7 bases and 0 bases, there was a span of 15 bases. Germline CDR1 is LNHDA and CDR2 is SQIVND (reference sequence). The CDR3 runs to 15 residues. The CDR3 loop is CASKRGMGANYGYTF. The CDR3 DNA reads TGTGCCAGTAAGCGGGGGATGGGAGCTAACTATGGCTACACCTTC.

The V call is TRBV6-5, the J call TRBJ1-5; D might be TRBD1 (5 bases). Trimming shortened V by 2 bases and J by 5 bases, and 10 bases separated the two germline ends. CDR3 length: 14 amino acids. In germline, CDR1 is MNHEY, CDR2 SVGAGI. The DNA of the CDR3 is TGTGCCAGCAGTTACAATAGGGGCGATCAGCCCCAGCATTTT. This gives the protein CASSYNRGDQPQHF.